This entry lists 20 T cell receptor beta chains sequenced from one sample in a study of siplizumab effects on memory and regulatory T cells (dated 2019 in TCRdb). The library came from the immunoSEQ multiplex PCR assay. TCRdb provides this immuneACCESS table in a form limited to in-frame rearrangements. Some clones are lacking; in checked studies, under half of them reflect an unresolved V gene, and why the rest are absent is not known. Recorded for this sample are around 83,000 clones; about 90% of them occurred a single time. Around 16% of the sample goes to the ten largest clones. The material sequenced was CD4+ T cells sorted from blood. These receptors were obtained from a human donor in good health.

The gene calls are TRBV11-2 and TRBJ2-1, with TRBD2 matching over 9 bases. This CDR3 has 14 amino acids. Germline CDR1 reads SGHAT; CDR2 reads FQNNGV. The J segment lost 6 bases and the V segment lost 4 bases, leaving 4 bases of the junction unmatched. CDR3 sequence: CASSYTTSGNEQFF. CDR3 DNA: TGTGCCAGCAGCTATACGACTAGCGGCAATGAGCAGTTCTTC.

This chain joins TRBV9 and TRBJ2-3; TRBD2 agrees at 10 bases. J lost 3 bases, V lost 0 bases, and 4 bases had no gene match. The germline CDR1 and CDR2 sequences are SGDLS and YYNGEE. The CDR3 length is 16 residues. CDR3 in amino acids: CASSVVRGLATDTQYF. CDR3 coding DNA: TGTGCCAGCAGCGTAGTCAGGGGACTAGCGACAGATACGCAGTATTTT.

The chain employs TRBV5-1 and TRBJ2-7, with TRBD1 matching over 9 bases. Germline CDR1 and CDR2: SGHRS and YFSETQ. J gave up 4 bases and V 4 bases, and 15 bases lay outside the gene matches. The CDR3 contains 17 residues. The CDR3 nucleotides read TGCGCCAGCAGCCCCTTGGGGGCGGGACAGGGTGGGTACGAGCAGTACTTC. Encoded protein: CASSPLGAGQGGYEQYF.

The V call is TRBV6-6, the J call TRBJ2-7; no clear D. The germline V and J ends were trimmed by 2 bases and 0 bases, with 5 bases remaining between them. The CDR3 is made up of 13 amino acids. Germline V gives CDR1 MNHNY, CDR2 SVGAGI (reference sequence). CDR3 sequence reads: CASSYLRSYEQYF. The DNA of the CDR3 is TGTGCCAGCAGTTACCTCCGCTCCTACGAGCAGTACTTC.

The rearrangement uses TRBV27 and TRBJ2-7, with TRBD1 matching 10 bases. The CDR3 extends over 15 amino acids. V gave up 3 bases and J gave up 2 bases; unmatched junction bases: 4. Germline V gene lookup returns CDR1 MNHEY and CDR2 SMNVEV (reference sequence). The CDR3 DNA reads as TGTGCCAGCAGTTTGAGGGACAGGGGAACCTACGAGCAGTACTTC. Amino acid sequence: CASSLRDRGTYEQYF.

V and J are TRBV7-2 and TRBJ2-5; no clear D gene. The length of the CDR3 is 15 residues. Between the trimmed V and J ends, which lost 5 bases and 5 bases, there was a span of 18 bases. The germline CDR1 and CDR2 sequences are SGHTA and FQGNSA. The CDR3 loop is CASSPLRIGTETQYF. In DNA, the CDR3 is TGTGCCAGCAGCCCCTTACGGATTGGTACGGAGACCCAGTACTTC. Using reference TRBV7-2 and TRBJ2-5 for the parts outside the CDR3, the full variable domain is GAGVSQSPSNKVTEKGKDVELRCDPISGHTALYWYRQSLGQGLEFLIYFQGNSAPDKSGLPSDRFSAERTGGSVSTLTIQRTQQEDSAVYLCASSPLRIGTETQYFGPGTRLLVL.

The chain is built from TRBV4-1 and TRBJ2-3, with TRBD1 identical over 9 bases. Germline V gene data show CDR1 as MGHRA and CDR2 as YSYEKL. The trim removed 0 bases at V and 0 bases at J, leaving 7 bases unmatched. CDR3 length equals 18 residues. The CDR3 bases are TGCGCCAGCAGCCAAGATCACAGGGGGCCTCTTAGCACAGATACGCAGTATTTT. Its protein product is CASSQDHRGPLSTDTQYF.

The rearrangement joins TRBV20-1 to TRBJ2-5; D gene ambiguous. Germline V lookup: CDR1 DFQATT, CDR2 SNEGSKA (reference sequence). Trimming removed 6 bases from V and 4 bases from J, with 6 bases in between. This CDR3 has 10 residues. The CDR3 coding sequence is TGCAGTGCCGCTGGAGAGACCCAGTACTTC. This codes for CSAAGETQYF.

The V gene is TRBV19, the J gene TRBJ1-5; no clear D gene. CDR1 is LNHDA, CDR2 SQIVND, per germline (reference sequence). V was cut by 4 bases and J by 5 bases, with 15 bases left in between. This CDR3 comprises 15 residues. The CDR3 loop is CASSTTRQGYQPQHF. The CDR3 region has the DNA TGTGCCAGTAGTACTACCCGACAAGGGTATCAGCCCCAGCATTTT.

The chain couples TRBV20-1 to TRBJ2-1; D remains ambiguous. The V and J ends lost 6 bases and 4 bases respectively, with 7 bases between them. The germline gives CDR1 DFQATT, CDR2 SNEGSKA (reference sequence). This CDR3 comprises 11 residues. The CDR3 region is CSAERYNEQFF. In DNA form, the CDR3 reads TGCAGTGCGGAAAGATACAATGAGCAGTTCTTC.

V usage is TRBV18 and J usage is TRBJ2-5, with D perhaps TRBD2 (5 bases). The V gene lost 6 bases and the J gene lost 2 bases, with 10 bases spanning the gap. This CDR3 is built from 13 residues. Germline V gene sequence: CDR1 KGHSH, CDR2 LQKENI. The CDR3 coding sequence is TGTGCCAGCTCCCGGCAGCGGCAAGAGACCCAGTACTTC. Protein: CASSRQRQETQYF.

This clone was seen a handful of times. The rearrangement links TRBV7-9 to TRBJ1-2; 8 nucleotides match TRBD1. Unmatched junction bases numbered 3, after V lost 5 bases and J lost 4 bases. The germline V gene encodes CDR1 SEHNR and CDR2 FQNEAQ (reference sequence). This CDR3 has 13 residues. The CDR3 sequence: CASSQGAGYGYTF. The DNA for the CDR3 is TGTGCCAGCAGCCAGGGGGCCGGCTATGGCTACACCTTC.

This sequence joins TRBV7-2 and TRBJ1-2; 8 bases map to TRBD1. Unmatched junction bases numbered 9, after V lost 5 bases and J lost 1 base. Germline V gene lookup returns CDR1 SGHTA and CDR2 FQGNSA. The CDR3 is made up of 16 amino acids. CDR3 residues: CASSLFFDRGNYGYTF. Here the CDR3 DNA reads TGTGCCAGCAGCCTCTTCTTTGACAGGGGTAACTATGGCTACACCTTC.

V usage is TRBV11-2 and J usage is TRBJ2-3; tentatively, D is TRBD1 or TRBD2 (5 bases each). This CDR3 is 17 amino acids long. The V gene lost 2 bases and the J gene lost 5 bases, with 20 bases spanning the gap. Germline lookup yields CDR1 SGHAT and CDR2 FQNNGV. CDR3 amino acids: CASSLPRTGTRVDTQYF. The CDR3 coding sequence is TGTGCCAGCAGCTTACCCAGAACCGGGACCCGAGTAGATACGCAGTATTTT.

The V call is TRBV5-1, the J call TRBJ2-5; tentatively, D is TRBD1 or TRBD2 (5 bases each). V lost 0 bases, J lost 1 base, and 10 bases lay in between. The CDR3 consists of 15 residues. The germline V gene encodes CDR1 SGHRS and CDR2 YFSETQ. CDR3 coding DNA: TGCGCCAGCAGCTTGGGGACGGGGACCCAAGAGACCCAGTACTTC. This translates into CASSLGTGTQETQYF. The whole variable domain, remainder taken from reference TRBV5-1 and TRBJ2-5, is KAGVTQTPRYLIKTRGQQVTLSCSPISGHRSVSWYQQTPGQGLQFLFEYFSETQRNKGNFPGRFSGRQFSNSRSEMNVSTLELGDSALYLCASSLGTGTQETQYFGPGTRLLVL.

This rearrangement joins TRBV5-1 to TRBJ1-1; D is possibly TRBD1 (5 bases). The V end was cut by 3 bases, the J end by 1 base, with 22 bases between. The CDR3 is 18 residues long. The V gene's germline CDR1 is SGHRS and CDR2 YFSETQ. CDR3 in amino acids: CASSSNPKPGRWNTEAFF. For the CDR3, the DNA is TGCGCCAGCAGCTCGAACCCAAAACCGGGACGGTGGAACACTGAAGCTTTCTTT.

In this sample, this clone turned up a few times. The chain uses TRBV6-5 and TRBJ1-4; D is undetermined. The germline CDR1 and CDR2 sequences are MNHEY and SVGAGI. CDR3 length: 14 amino acids. V was trimmed by 0 bases and J by 5 bases, leaving 7 bases between them. The CDR3 DNA follows: TGTGCCAGCAGTTACTCCCACGGCAATGAAAAACTGTTTTTT. Translated: CASSYSHGNEKLFF.

This rearrangement joins TRBV5-5 to TRBJ1-2, with a weak D call TRBD1 (5 bases). Germline-derived CDR1 and CDR2 are SGHKS and YYEKEE (reference sequence). The CDR3 sequence is 14 residues long. V was shortened by 0 bases and J by 8 bases, with 14 bases between the two germline ends. The chain's CDR3 is CASSLEPGTGGYTF. The CDR3 coding sequence is TGTGCCAGCAGCTTGGAGCCAGGGACGGGGGGCTACACCTTC.

In DNA, the CDR3 is TGCGCCAGCAGTCAACCGAACAAAAAATGCGAGCAGTTCTTC. As protein: CASSQPNKKCEQFF. The rearrangement uses TRBV23-1 and TRBJ2-1; D gene ambiguous. TRBV23-1 is designated an ORF whose function remains uncertain. Trimming removed 2 bases from V and 10 bases from J, with 15 bases in between. The CDR3 runs 14 residues.

The genes are TRBV19 and TRBJ1-1, with unresolved D. V was pared by 3 bases and J by 1 base, with 9 bases between. Germline V gene data show CDR1 as LNHDA and CDR2 as SQIVND (reference sequence). This CDR3 comprises 14 residues. The CDR3 DNA reads as TGTGCCAGTAGTATCTACGGCCGGAACACTGAAGCTTTCTTT. Its protein product is CASSIYGRNTEAFF.